These 9 T cell receptor beta chains share one sample of origin, sequenced in a study of T cell repertoires in cytomegalovirus infection. A single record per CDR3 protein comes from TCRdb applying MiXCR to the reads. The sample lists roughly 310,000 distinct CDR3 sequences; roughly a sixth were seen once. Sequenced: PBMCs. All receptors come from a human donor in good health (CMV status not recorded). Some clones in this sample may be carry-over from other donors' samples.

There are a few counts of this clonotype. The genes are TRBV20-1 and TRBJ1-6, with 7 bases that match TRBD1. CDR1 and CDR2 (germline): DFQATT, SNEGSKA (reference sequence). Trimming took 0 bases from V and 0 from J; bases not matched to a gene: 5. The CDR3 extends over 17 amino acids. CDR3 sequence (DNA): TGCAGTGCTAGAGATGCCAGGGGGAGCTCCTATAATTCACCCCTCCACTTT. Amino acids: CSARDARGSSYNSPLHF.

The rearrangement uses TRBV20-1 and TRBJ1-6; D is perhaps TRBD1 (6 bases). Trimming took off 1 base at V and 7 bases at J, with 17 bases between the two ends. The CDR3 contains 16 residues. The germline V gene has CDR1 DFQATT and CDR2 SNEGSKA (reference sequence). This CDR3 is CSARGVRGAGNSPLHF. In DNA form, the CDR3 reads TGCAGTGCTAGAGGCGTAAGGGGGGCCGGGAATTCACCCCTCCACTTT.

This clonotype was observed at least ten times. The CDR3 DNA reads as TGTGCCAGCAGCTTACGGCCAGGGGCTTCCTACGAGCAGTACTTC. It yields the protein CASSLRPGASYEQYF. The chain joins TRBV7-3 to TRBJ2-7; D might be TRBD1 (6 bases). This CDR3 is 15 amino acids long. Trimming took off 2 bases at V and 1 base at J, with 12 bases between the two ends. The V gene's germline CDR1 is SGHTA and CDR2 FQGTGA. Full variable domain (outside the CDR3, taken from reference TRBV7-3 and TRBJ2-7): GAGVSQTPSNKVTEKGKYVELRCDPISGHTALYWYRQSLGQGPEFLIYFQGTGAADDSGLPNDRFFAVRPEGSVSTLKIQRTERGDSAVYLCASSLRPGASYEQYFGPGTRLTVT.

Regarding this clonotype: A much larger clone differs from this one at a single base, so this may be a read error. The rearrangement joins TRBV7-9 to TRBJ2-3, with 8 bases aligning to TRBD1. The germline V gene has CDR1 SEHNR and CDR2 FQNEAQ (reference sequence). This CDR3 is built from 17 residues. The CDR3 here is CAGSLVGPGQGPDTQYF. The CDR3 DNA sequence: TGTGCCGGCAGCTTAGTGGGACCAGGACAGGGACCCGATACGCAGTATTTT.

The chain links TRBV20-1 to TRBJ1-6; 8 nucleotides align to TRBD1. Germline CDR1 DFQATT, CDR2 SNEGSKA (reference sequence). Losses at the gene ends were 0 bases for V and 7 bases for J; bases not matched to a gene: 8. CDR3 size: 16 residues. CDR3 sequence reads: CSARDTIRQGNSPLHF. The CDR3 region has the DNA TGCAGTGCTAGAGATACCATCCGACAGGGGAATTCACCCCTCCACTTT.

The chain couples TRBV2 to TRBJ2-3, with D uncertain. There are 14 residues in the CDR3. CDR1 and CDR2 (germline): SNHLY, FYNNEI. The V end lost 5 bases, the J end lost 5 bases, and 14 bases lay between the germline ends. The CDR3 region is CASSSRVFGDTQYF. The CDR3 DNA reads as TGTGCCAGCAGTTCTAGGGTTTTTGGAGATACGCAGTATTTT.

This clonotype has more than one count but fewer than ten. V gene TRBV5-1 combines with J gene TRBJ2-1; 11 bases fit TRBD2. Trimming took 3 bases from V and 9 from J; bases not matched to a gene: 8. Germline assignment: CDR1 SGHRS and CDR2 YFSETQ. The CDR3 is made up of 15 amino acids. The CDR3 DNA is TGCGCCAGCAGCTCCCTTAGCGGGGGGGCACGTGAGCAGTTCTTC. Amino acids: CASSSLSGGAREQFF. The whole variable domain, remainder taken from reference TRBV5-1 and TRBJ2-1, is KAGVTQTPRYLIKTRGQQVTLSCSPISGHRSVSWYQQTPGQGLQFLFEYFSETQRNKGNFPGRFSGRQFSNSRSEMNVSTLELGDSALYLCASSSLSGGAREQFFGPGTRLTVL.

The chain is built from TRBV20-1 and TRBJ2-3, with D perhaps matching TRBD1 or TRBD2 (6 bases each). The V gene lost 0 bases and the J gene lost 5 bases, with 12 bases spanning the gap. This CDR3 region has 14 residues. In germline, CDR1 is DFQATT, CDR2 SNEGSKA (reference sequence). CDR3 sequence (DNA): TGCAGTGCTAGAGATGACGGGGGCATAGATACGCAGTATTTT. Protein product: CSARDDGGIDTQYF.

The chain links TRBV20-1 to TRBJ1-4, with 8 bases identical to TRBD1. The CDR3 loop spans 14 amino acids. Germline loops: CDR1 DFQATT, CDR2 SNEGSKA (reference sequence). Losses at the gene ends were 6 bases for V and 8 bases for J; bases not matched to a gene: 11. This CDR3 reads CSAPLRTGREKLFF. The CDR3 DNA is TGCAGTGCCCCCCTCAGGACAGGGAGAGAAAAACTGTTTTTT.